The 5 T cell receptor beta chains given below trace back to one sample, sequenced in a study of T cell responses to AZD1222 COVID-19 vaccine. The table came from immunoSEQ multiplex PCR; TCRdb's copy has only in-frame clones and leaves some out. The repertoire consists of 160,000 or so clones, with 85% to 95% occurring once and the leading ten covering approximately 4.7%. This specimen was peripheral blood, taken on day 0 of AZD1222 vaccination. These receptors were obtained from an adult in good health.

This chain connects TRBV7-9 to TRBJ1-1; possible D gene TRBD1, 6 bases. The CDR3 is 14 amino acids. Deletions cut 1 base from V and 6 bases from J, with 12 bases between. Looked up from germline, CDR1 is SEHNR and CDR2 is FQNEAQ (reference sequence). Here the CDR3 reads CASSLGRGEAEAFF. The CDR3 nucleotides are TGTGCCAGCAGCTTAGGCAGGGGTGAGGCTGAAGCTTTCTTT.

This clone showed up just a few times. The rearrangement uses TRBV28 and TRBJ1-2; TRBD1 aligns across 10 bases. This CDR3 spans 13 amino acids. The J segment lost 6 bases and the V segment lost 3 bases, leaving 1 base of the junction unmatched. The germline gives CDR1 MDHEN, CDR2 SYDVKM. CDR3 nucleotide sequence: TGTGCCAGCAGTTTCGACAGGGGGCATGGCTACACCTTC. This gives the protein CASSFDRGHGYTF.

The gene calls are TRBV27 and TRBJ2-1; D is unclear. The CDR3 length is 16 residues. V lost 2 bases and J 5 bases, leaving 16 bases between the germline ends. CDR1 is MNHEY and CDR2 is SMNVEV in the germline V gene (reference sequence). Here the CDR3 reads CASSLHPRPVHNEQFF. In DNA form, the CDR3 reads TGTGCCAGCAGTTTACACCCCAGACCAGTCCACAATGAGCAGTTCTTC.

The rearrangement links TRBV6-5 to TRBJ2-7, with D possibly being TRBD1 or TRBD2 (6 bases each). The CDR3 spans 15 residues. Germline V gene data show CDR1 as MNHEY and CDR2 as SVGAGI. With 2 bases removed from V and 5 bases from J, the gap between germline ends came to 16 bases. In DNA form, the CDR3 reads TGTGCCAGCAGTTACCCGGGGGCGGGGATCGACGAGCAGTACTTC. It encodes CASSYPGAGIDEQYF.

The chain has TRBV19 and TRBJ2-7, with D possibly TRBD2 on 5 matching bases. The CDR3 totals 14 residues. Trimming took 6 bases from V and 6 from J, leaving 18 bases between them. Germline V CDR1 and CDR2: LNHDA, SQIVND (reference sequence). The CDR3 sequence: CASSPIAILSEQYF. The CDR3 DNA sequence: TGTGCCAGTAGCCCGATAGCGATCCTCTCCGAGCAGTACTTC.